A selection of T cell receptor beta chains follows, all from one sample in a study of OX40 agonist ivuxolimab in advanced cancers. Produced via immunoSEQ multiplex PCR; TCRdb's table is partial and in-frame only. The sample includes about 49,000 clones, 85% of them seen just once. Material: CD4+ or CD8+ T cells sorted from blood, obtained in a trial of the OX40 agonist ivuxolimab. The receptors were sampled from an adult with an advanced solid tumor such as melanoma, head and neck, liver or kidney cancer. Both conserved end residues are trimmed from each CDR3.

ASSLATSQNGYT | TRBV7-9
ASSQTVWSLNTEAF | TRBV4-3
ASFRGPGELF | TRBV28
ASSLGVGNEQF | TRBV5-1
ASSVRQGANGYTEAF | TRBV9
ASRALLGGGSPLH | TRBV19
ASSLGGQAYEQY | TRBV7-9
ASSEGQGTYETQY | TRBV9
AWGPTYEQY | TRBV30
ATVRWTEPGLTGELF | TRBV10-3
ASSPGQENSPLH | TRBV7-9
ASSTDRSTDTQY | TRBV19
ASSLGGTGYGETQY | TRBV11-2
ASSPDEQF | TRBV7-9
ASSDAGNPGYT | TRBV6-1
ASSFRQGRGETQY | TRBV13
ASSWVSTGELF | TRBV19
ASSQWDREGAF | TRBV4-3
ASSDGGTGPINTQY | TRBV9
ASIQLGDTQY | TRBV5-6
ASSLRGQINEKLF | TRBV4-1
ASSLGDRVGEKLF | TRBV4-1
ASSRPGDPPYEQY | TRBV5-8
ASATGAALYGYT | TRBV6-5